This TCR beta chain was profiled in a study of cytotoxic CD8 clonotypes in ibrutinib-treated CLL. The study, taken as a whole, reports: Exceeding age-matched healthy donors, baseline clonality also tracked the counts of circulating CD8+ T cells.

Produced via immunoSEQ multiplex PCR; TCRdb's table is partial and in-frame only. Of 250,000 to 350,000 clones listed, less than 85% are singletons. Details on this clone: Its antigen is unidentified.

The germline gives CDR1 MNHEY, CDR2 SMNVEV (reference sequence). The CDR3 extends over 15 amino acids. The V end was cut by 6 bases, the J end by 5 bases, with 17 bases between. This receptor was identified in a human donor with chronic lymphocytic leukemia. This rearrangement joins TRBV27 to TRBJ2-1; D gene uncertain. The input for sequencing was PBMCs, taken at disease progression, from a patient treated with ibrutinib. The DNA for the CDR3 is TGTGCCAGCAGAAATTCGCGCACTGGGCACAATGAGCAGTTCTTC. Translation: CASRNSRTGHNEQFF.